The sequence of this T cell receptor (beta chain) was determined in a study of human T cells and chemical hapten exposure. This clonotype came up a few times. TCRdb re-called the RACE reads through MiXCR, storing one row per CDR3 protein. The sample records some 380,000 distinct CDR3 sequences, 4% to 5.5% being singletons. Germline V gene sequence: CDR1 GTSNPN, CDR2 SVGIG (reference sequence). CDR3 length: 13 amino acids. Between the trimmed V and J ends, which lost 2 bases and 0 bases, there was a span of 7 bases. Time point specified: patch test 1, 2 weeks after DPC sensitization. Treatment reported: therapeutic diphenylcyclopropenone sensitization with weekly scalp DPC.

The chain joins TRBV30 to TRBJ1-1, with D uncertain. The sample here was whole blood, taken in connection with sensitization to the hapten diphenylcyclopropenone (DPC). The sequence was obtained from a woman between 50 and 59 years old with alopecia areata. Some clones in this sample may be carry-over from other donors' samples. CDR3 sequence (DNA): TGTGCCTGGAGTACTCCCATGAACACTGAAGCTTTCTTT. This gives the protein CAWSTPMNTEAFF.